Listed below are T cell receptor beta chains from one sample, sequenced in a study of blood T cell repertoires in COVID-19. This table comes from immunoSEQ multiplex PCR, and its TCRdb copy is limited to in-frame clones, with some not included. Here the sample spans 250,000 or so clones, under 90% being singletons. The source material was peripheral blood. The receptors here all came from a man aged 55 to 69 with acute or convalescent COVID-19. Both conserved end residues are part of each CDR3. Fields, in order: clone size, D gene, J gene, V gene, CDR3 DNA, CDR3 protein. D genes are given only for firm matches. Size is stated for part of the rows, as once, few or many counts, or as a class when the clone is expanded.

.	.	TRBJ1-1	TRBV27	TGTGCCAGCAGGGACATAGGAACTGAAGCTTTCTTT	CASRDIGTEAFF
.	.	TRBJ2-1	TRBV5-5	TGTGCCAGCAGCTTGGTCAGGTCATCCTACAATGAGCAGTTCTTC	CASSLVRSSYNEQFF
.	TRBD1	TRBJ1-2	TRBV28	TGTGCCAGCAGTTCCAAGGGGGCATCAGGCTACACCTTC	CASSSKGASGYTF
.	TRBD1	TRBJ1-1	TRBV15	TGTGCCACCAGAAGAGCCTTCGACAGGGACGACGCTGAAGCTTTCTTT	CATRRAFDRDDAEAFF
.	.	TRBJ1-5	TRBV5-6	TGTGCCAGCAGCCCCACGACATCAAGGGGTCGTCAGCCCCAGCATTTT	CASSPTTSRGRQPQHF
.	TRBD2	TRBJ2-7	TRBV7-2	TGTGCCAGCAGCCTTCCTAGCGGGAGAAGCTCCTACGAGCAGTACTTC	CASSLPSGRSSYEQYF
.	.	TRBJ2-3	TRBV9	TGTGCCAGCAGCGTAGACCTAGCCTTCACAGATACGCAGTATTTT	CASSVDLAFTDTQYF
.	.	TRBJ1-5	TRBV12-3/TRBV12-4	TGTGCCAGCACTCGGCGGATCGATCAGCCCCAGCATTTT	CASTRRIDQPQHF
.	.	TRBJ1-2	TRBV19	TGTGCCAGTAGTATGGGCTCAGTAACCCTTAACTATGGCTACACCTTC	CASSMGSVTLNYGYTF
.	.	TRBJ2-1	TRBV11-3	TGTGCCAGCAGCTTAGGACAGGATTACAATGAGCAGTTCTTC	CASSLGQDYNEQFF
.	.	TRBJ1-2	TRBV2	TGTGCCAGCAGTCACCGTAGGGGCCTTCAGGGCGGCTACACCTTC	CASSHRRGLQGGYTF
.	TRBD1	TRBJ2-3	TRBV10-3	TGTGCCATCAGGGGACAGGGACACACAGATACGCAGTATTTT	CAIRGQGHTDTQYF
.	.	TRBJ1-1	TRBV7-6	TGTGCCAGCAGCTCCTCGGGTAGCAGTGAAGCTTTCTTT	CASSSSGSSEAFF
.	.	TRBJ1-1	TRBV29-1	TGCAGCGTTGAAGACGGTCTGAACACTGAAGCTTTCTTT	CSVEDGLNTEAFF
.	.	TRBJ2-3	TRBV20-1	TGCAGTGCTTACCAGGGGGATACGCAGTATTTT	CSAYQGDTQYF
.	.	TRBJ2-7	TRBV5-1	TGCGCCAGCAGCTCCGAGGGTGTAGGCTACGAGCAGTACTTC	CASSSEGVGYEQYF
.	.	TRBJ1-4	TRBV10-1	TGCGCCAGCAGTGAGATCGGGATAGAAGAAAAACTGTTTTTT	CASSEIGIEEKLFF
.	TRBD1	TRBJ1-6	TRBV5-6	TGTGCCAGCAGCTTTTCTGGGACAGGGTGGGGGAATTCACCCCTCCACTTT	CASSFSGTGWGNSPLHF
.	.	TRBJ2-7	TRBV11-3	TGTGCCAGCCGCAGACGGCGGACTATGCAACCCTACGAGCAGTACTTC	CASRRRRTMQPYEQYF
.	.	TRBJ1-5	TRBV28	TGTGCCAGCAGGGGAGCGGGGTACAATCAGCCCCAGCATTTT	CASRGAGYNQPQHF
.	.	TRBJ2-7	TRBV28	TGTGCCAGCAGCAAATCCGGGAGCTACGAGCAGTACTTC	CASSKSGSYEQYF
.	.	TRBJ2-1	TRBV7-9	TGTGCCAGCAGTAAGGGACGGCCCGGGGCGGGATTATCCTACAATGAGCAGTTCTTC	CASSKGRPGAGLSYNEQFF
.	TRBD2	TRBJ2-2	TRBV19	TGTGCCAGTGGTCGACTAGCGACCGGGGAGCTGTTTTTT	CASGRLATGELFF
.	TRBD2	TRBJ2-1	TRBV5-4	TGTGCCAGCAGCTGGGGGGGGAGACTAGCCCATGAGCAGTTCTTC	CASSWGGRLAHEQFF
.	TRBD2	TRBJ2-3	TRBV5-4	TGTGCCAGCAGCTTATCCCTAGCGGGAGGCGCAGATACGCAGTATTTT	CASSLSLAGGADTQYF
.	TRBD1	TRBJ1-4	TRBV18	TGTGCCAGCTCGGACCGACAGGGCTTTAATGAAAAACTGTTTTTT	CASSDRQGFNEKLFF
.	.	TRBJ1-5	TRBV7-2	TGTGCCAGCAGCTTAGAGGGACACAGCAATCAGCCCCAGCATTTT	CASSLEGHSNQPQHF
.	.	TRBJ1-5	TRBV2	TGTGCCAGCAGTGTGCACTCTAGCAATCAGCCCCAGCATTTT	CASSVHSSNQPQHF
.	.	TRBJ2-2	TRBV4-1	TGCGCCAGCAGCCTGGATAGGGGAGGTACCGGGGAGCTGTTTTTT	CASSLDRGGTGELFF
.	TRBD1	TRBJ2-1	TRBV18	TGTGCCAGCTCACCACCCACGGGACAGGGGATAAGGAATGAGCAGTTCTTC	CASSPPTGQGIRNEQFF
few	TRBD1	TRBJ2-7	TRBV7-2	TGTGCCAGCAGCTTGGGACAGGGGCCCTCCTACGAGCAGTACTTC	CASSLGQGPSYEQYF
.	.	TRBJ1-2	TRBV3-1/TRBV3-2	TGTGCCAGCAGCCCCCGACAGCCAGGAAGGGGCTACACCTTC	CASSPRQPGRGYTF
once	TRBD1	TRBJ1-2	TRBV29-1	TGCAGCGTTGCACCGGGACAGGGGCATGGCTACACCTTC	CSVAPGQGHGYTF
.	TRBD2	TRBJ2-5	TRBV5-4	TGTGCCAGCAGCTCCCGACTAGCGGGAGAGGTATTGACAGAGACCCAGTACTTC	CASSSRLAGEVLTETQYF
once	TRBD2	TRBJ2-1	TRBV24-1	TGTGCCACCAGTGACCGTAGCGGGATGGGGTACAATGAGCAGTTCTTC	CATSDRSGMGYNEQFF
.	.	TRBJ1-5	TRBV7-2	TGTGCCAGCAGCTCCCAACAGGGATATCAGCCCCAGCATTTT	CASSSQQGYQPQHF
.	.	TRBJ2-6	TRBV5-6	TGTGCCAGCACCCCCGTCGGGGTCGCTGGGGCCAACGTCCTGACTTTC	CASTPVGVAGANVLTF
.	.	TRBJ2-5	TRBV10-1	TGCGCCAGCAGTGAGTCGGGTGGTGCGGGCCAAGAGACCCAGTACTTC	CASSESGGAGQETQYF
.	.	TRBJ2-2	TRBV6-6	TGTGCCAGCAGAACAGGGACGGACACCGGGGAGCTGTTTTTT	CASRTGTDTGELFF
.	TRBD1	TRBJ1-5	TRBV6-2/TRBV6-3	TGTGCCAGCAGTTGGGACAGGGGGCCGAATCAGCCCCAGCATTTT	CASSWDRGPNQPQHF
.	TRBD2	TRBJ2-7	TRBV7-2	TGTGCCAGCAGCTCCCACTGGGGGGGAATTTACGAGCAGTACTTC	CASSSHWGGIYEQYF
once	TRBD1	TRBJ2-2	TRBV15	TGTGCCACCAGCGGGGGACAGCCAGCCGCCGGGGAGCTGTTTTTT	CATSGGQPAAGELFF
.	.	TRBJ1-2	TRBV21-1	TGTGCCAGCAGCAAAGCAGGGGGCTATGGCTACACCTTC	CASSKAGGYGYTF
.	.	TRBJ2-7	TRBV10-1	TGCGCCAGCAGCGTCCTAGCGAGACGAGTCGGACACGAGCAGTACTTC	CASSVLARRVGHEQYF
.	TRBD2	TRBJ2-1	TRBV5-1	TGCGCCAGCAGCCCCCCGCTAGCGGGAGAAGAGCAGTTCTTC	CASSPPLAGEEQFF
.	.	TRBJ1-4	TRBV5-1	TGCGCCAGCAGCTTGACAGCAACTAATGAAAAACTGTTTTTT	CASSLTATNEKLFF
.	TRBD2	TRBJ2-7	TRBV12-3/TRBV12-4	TGTGCCAGCAGTCTTATAGCGGGTGAGCAGTACTTC	CASSLIAGEQYF
.	.	TRBJ2-1	TRBV7-9	TGTGCCAGCAGCTTCCCTAGAGACAATGAGCAGTTCTTC	CASSFPRDNEQFF
once	TRBD1	TRBJ1-5	TRBV25-1	TGTGCCAGCAGCCGGACAGGGGATCAGCCCCAGCATTTT	CASSRTGDQPQHF
.	.	TRBJ1-2	TRBV7-2	TGTGCCAGCAGCTTAGACAGAACTTATGGCTACACCTTC	CASSLDRTYGYTF
.	.	TRBJ2-5	TRBV6-4	TGTGCCAGCAGTGACCAGTTAGGGGGAGAGACCCAGTACTTC	CASSDQLGGETQYF
.	TRBD2	TRBJ2-2	TRBV4-3	TGCGCCAGCAAAGGACTAGCGGGAGTAACCGGGGAGCTGTTTTTT	CASKGLAGVTGELFF
once	TRBD2	TRBJ2-1	TRBV5-1	TGCGCCAGCAGCTTGGCGGGACTAGCGGGCAATGAGCAGTTCTTC	CASSLAGLAGNEQFF
.	TRBD1	TRBJ1-2	TRBV28	TGTGCCAGCACCGTACCCCCGGGACAGGGTTTGGATTATGCCTACACCTTC	CASTVPPGQGLDYAYTF
.	.	TRBJ1-1	TRBV20-1	TGCAGTGCTAGTTCTCAGGGCATGAACACTGAAGCTTTCTTT	CSASSQGMNTEAFF
.	.	TRBJ1-2	TRBV20-1	TGCAGTGCTAGTAAATCCTCTCCGTACGAGGCTAACTATGGCTACACCTTC	CSASKSSPYEANYGYTF